This paragraph reports one TCR beta chain. Germline V CDR1 and CDR2: LNHDA, SQIVND (reference sequence). This CDR3 comprises 14 residues. V shed 5 bases, J shed 2 bases, and the junction held 5 bases outside the gene matches. These data originate in a study of blood T cell repertoires in COVID-19. Overall study context: Acute and convalescent COVID-19 samples came from the United States, Italy and Spain. PBMCs, B-cell-depleted T cells, or T cells were the source of the cDNA or gDNA that made up the material.

Profiled with immunoSEQ multiplex PCR; TCRdb holds only in-frame clones, not every one. This table holds some 180,000 clones, about 90% found once. The source material was peripheral blood. The J gene is TRBJ1-2, the V gene TRBV19; 7 positions agree with TRBD1. The sequence was collected from a man between 60 and 75 years old with active or convalescent COVID-19. CDR3 amino acids: CASSRDSRNYGYTF. The DNA of the CDR3 is TGTGCCAGTAGTCGGGACAGCCGAAACTATGGCTACACCTTC.